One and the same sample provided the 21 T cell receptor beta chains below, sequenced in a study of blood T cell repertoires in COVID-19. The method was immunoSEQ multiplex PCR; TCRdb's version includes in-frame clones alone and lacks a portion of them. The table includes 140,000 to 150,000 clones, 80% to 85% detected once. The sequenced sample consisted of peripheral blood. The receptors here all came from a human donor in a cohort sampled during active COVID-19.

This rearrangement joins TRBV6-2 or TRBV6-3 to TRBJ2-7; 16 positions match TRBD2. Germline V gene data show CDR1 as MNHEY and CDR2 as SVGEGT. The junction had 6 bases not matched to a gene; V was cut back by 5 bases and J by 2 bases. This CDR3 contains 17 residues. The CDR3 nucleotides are TGTGCCAGCAGTAAGGGACTAGCGGGAGGGAAGGCCTACGAGCAGTACTTC. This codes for CASSKGLAGGKAYEQYF.

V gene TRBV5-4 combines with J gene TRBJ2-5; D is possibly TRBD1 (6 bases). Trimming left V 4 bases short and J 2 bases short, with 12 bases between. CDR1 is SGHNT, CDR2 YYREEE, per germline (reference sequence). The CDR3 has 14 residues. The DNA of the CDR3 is TGTGCCAGCAGCCCTACAGGGTTACAAGAGACCCAGTACTTC. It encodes CASSPTGLQETQYF. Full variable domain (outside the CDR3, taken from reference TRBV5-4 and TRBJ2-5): ETGVTQSPTHLIKTRGQQVTLRCSSQSGHNTVSWYQQALGQGPQFIFQYYREEENGRGNFPPRFSGLQFPNYSSELNVNALELDDSALYLCASSPTGLQETQYFGPGTRLLVL.

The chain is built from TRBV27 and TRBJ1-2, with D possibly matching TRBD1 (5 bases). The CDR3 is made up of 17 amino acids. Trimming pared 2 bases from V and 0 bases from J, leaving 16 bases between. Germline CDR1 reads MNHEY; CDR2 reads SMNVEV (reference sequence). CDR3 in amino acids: CASSLDSSVLANYGYTF. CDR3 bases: TGTGCCAGCAGTTTAGACAGTTCGGTTCTCGCTAACTATGGCTACACCTTC.

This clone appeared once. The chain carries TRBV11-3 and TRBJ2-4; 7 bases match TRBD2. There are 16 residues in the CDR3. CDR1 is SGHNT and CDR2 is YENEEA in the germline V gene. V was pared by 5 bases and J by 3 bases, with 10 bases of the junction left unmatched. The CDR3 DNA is TGTGCCAGCAGCCCCCCCCGGCCTAGCGGCAAAAACATTCAGTACTTC. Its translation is CASSPPRPSGKNIQYF.

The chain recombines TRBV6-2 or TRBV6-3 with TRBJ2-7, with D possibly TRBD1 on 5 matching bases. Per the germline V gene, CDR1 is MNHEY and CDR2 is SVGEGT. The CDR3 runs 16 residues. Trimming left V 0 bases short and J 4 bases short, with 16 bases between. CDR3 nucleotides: TGTGCCAGCAGTTACTCGATCCAGGGCCAAGAGTACGAGCAGTACTTC. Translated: CASSYSIQGQEYEQYF.

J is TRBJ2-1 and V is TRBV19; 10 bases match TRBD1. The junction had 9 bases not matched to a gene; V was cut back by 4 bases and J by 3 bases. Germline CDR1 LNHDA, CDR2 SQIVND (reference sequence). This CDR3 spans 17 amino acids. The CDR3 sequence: CASSTLGTGAYYNEQFF. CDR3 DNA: TGTGCCAGTAGTACCCTCGGGACAGGGGCCTACTACAATGAGCAGTTCTTC.

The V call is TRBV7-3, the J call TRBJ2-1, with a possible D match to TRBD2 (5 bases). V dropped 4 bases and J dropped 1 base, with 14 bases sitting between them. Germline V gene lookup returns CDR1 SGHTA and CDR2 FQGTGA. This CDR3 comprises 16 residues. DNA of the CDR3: TGTGCCAGCAGCTCCCTTTCTACGGGATCCTACAATGAGCAGTTCTTC. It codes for CASSSLSTGSYNEQFF.

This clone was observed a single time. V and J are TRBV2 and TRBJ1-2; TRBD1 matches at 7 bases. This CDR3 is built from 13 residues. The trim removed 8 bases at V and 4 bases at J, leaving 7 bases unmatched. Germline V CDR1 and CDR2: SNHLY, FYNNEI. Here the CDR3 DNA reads TGTGCCAGCTCGAGCAGGGACAGCTATGGCTACACCTTC. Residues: CASSSRDSYGYTF.

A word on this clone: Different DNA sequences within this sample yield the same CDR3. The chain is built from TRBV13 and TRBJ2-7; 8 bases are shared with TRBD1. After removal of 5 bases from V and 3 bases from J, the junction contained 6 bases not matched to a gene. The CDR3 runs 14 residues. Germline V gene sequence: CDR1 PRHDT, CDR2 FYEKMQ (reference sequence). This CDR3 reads CASSLRQGSYEQYF. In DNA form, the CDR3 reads TGTGCCAGCAGCCTTCGACAGGGGAGCTACGAGCAGTACTTC.

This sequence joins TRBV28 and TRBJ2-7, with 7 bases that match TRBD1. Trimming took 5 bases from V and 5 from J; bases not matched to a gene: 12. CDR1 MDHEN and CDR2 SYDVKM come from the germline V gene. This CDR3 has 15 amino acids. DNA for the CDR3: TGTGCCAGCAGTGGAACCGGGACAGTGAAACACGAGCAGTACTTC. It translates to CASSGTGTVKHEQYF.

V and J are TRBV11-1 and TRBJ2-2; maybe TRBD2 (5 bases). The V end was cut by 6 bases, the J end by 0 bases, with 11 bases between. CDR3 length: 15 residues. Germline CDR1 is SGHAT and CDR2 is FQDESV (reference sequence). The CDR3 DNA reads TGTGCCAGCAGACGAGGGTTGGCGAACACCGGGGAGCTGTTTTTT. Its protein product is CASRRGLANTGELFF.

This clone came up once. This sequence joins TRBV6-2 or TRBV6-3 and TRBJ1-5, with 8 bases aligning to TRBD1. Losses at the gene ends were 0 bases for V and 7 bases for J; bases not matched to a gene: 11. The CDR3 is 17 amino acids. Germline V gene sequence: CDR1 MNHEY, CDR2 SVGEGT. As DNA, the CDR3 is TGTGCCAGCAGTTACTCGGGGGGCAGGGGGCCGCGGCAGCCCCAGCATTTT. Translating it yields CASSYSGGRGPRQPQHF.

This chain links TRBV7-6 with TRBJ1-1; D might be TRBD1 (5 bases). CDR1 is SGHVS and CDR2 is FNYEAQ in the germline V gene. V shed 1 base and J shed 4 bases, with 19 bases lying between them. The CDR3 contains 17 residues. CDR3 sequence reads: CASSLVPPAGTFTEAFF. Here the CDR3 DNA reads TGTGCCAGCAGCTTAGTCCCCCCCGCAGGGACTTTCACTGAAGCTTTCTTT. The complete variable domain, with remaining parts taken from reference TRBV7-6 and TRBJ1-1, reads GAGVSQSPRYKVTKRGQDVALRCDPISGHVSLYWYRQALGQGPEFLTYFNYEAQQDKSGLPNDRFSAERPEGSISTLTIQRTEQRDSAMYRCASSLVPPAGTFTEAFFGQGTRLTVV.

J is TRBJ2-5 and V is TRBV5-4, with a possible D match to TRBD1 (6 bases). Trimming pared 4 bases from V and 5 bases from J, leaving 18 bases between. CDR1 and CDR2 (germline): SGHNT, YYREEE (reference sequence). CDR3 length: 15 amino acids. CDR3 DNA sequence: TGTGCCAGCAGCCAAAGCCAACAGGGCTCGGAGACCCAGTACTTC. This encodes CASSQSQQGSETQYF.

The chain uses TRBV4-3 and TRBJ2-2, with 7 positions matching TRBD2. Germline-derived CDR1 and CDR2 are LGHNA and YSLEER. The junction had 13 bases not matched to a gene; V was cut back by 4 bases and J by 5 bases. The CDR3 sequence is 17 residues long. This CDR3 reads CASSLERAGVGTGELFF. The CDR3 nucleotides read TGCGCCAGCAGCCTAGAGAGGGCGGGAGTGGGAACCGGGGAGCTGTTTTTT.

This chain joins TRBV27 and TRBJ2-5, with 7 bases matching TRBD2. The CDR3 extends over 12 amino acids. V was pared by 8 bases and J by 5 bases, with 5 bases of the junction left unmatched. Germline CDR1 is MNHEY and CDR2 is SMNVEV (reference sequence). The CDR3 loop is CASGAGVETQYF. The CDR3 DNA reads TGTGCCAGCGGGGCGGGAGTCGAGACCCAGTACTTC.

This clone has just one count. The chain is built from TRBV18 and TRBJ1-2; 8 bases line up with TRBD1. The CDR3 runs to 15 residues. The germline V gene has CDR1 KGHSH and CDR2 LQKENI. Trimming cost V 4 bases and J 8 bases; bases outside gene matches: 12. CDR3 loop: CASSQTPGQGVGYTF. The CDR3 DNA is TGTGCCAGCTCACAAACACCTGGACAGGGTGTAGGCTACACCTTC.

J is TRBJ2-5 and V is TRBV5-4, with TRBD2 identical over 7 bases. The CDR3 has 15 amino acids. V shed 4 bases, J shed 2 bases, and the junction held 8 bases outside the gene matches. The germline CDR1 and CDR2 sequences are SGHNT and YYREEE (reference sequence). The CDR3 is CASSLPSGSQETQYF. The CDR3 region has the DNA TGTGCCAGCAGCCTACCTAGCGGATCACAAGAGACCCAGTACTTC.

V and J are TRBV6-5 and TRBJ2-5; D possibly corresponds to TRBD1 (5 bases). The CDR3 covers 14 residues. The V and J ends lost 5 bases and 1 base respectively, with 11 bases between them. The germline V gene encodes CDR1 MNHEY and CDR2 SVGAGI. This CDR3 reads CASSRRQLQETQYF. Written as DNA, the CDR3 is TGTGCCAGCAGTAGACGACAGCTCCAAGAGACCCAGTACTTC.

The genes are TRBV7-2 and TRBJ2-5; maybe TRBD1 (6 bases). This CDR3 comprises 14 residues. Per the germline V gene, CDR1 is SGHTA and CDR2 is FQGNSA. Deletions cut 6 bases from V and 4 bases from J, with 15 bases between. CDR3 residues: CASSVQGIGETQYF. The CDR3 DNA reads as TGTGCCAGCAGTGTTCAGGGGATTGGAGAGACCCAGTACTTC. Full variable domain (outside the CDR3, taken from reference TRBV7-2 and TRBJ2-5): GAGVSQSPSNKVTEKGKDVELRCDPISGHTALYWYRQSLGQGLEFLIYFQGNSAPDKSGLPSDRFSAERTGGSVSTLTIQRTQQEDSAVYLCASSVQGIGETQYFGPGTRLLVL.

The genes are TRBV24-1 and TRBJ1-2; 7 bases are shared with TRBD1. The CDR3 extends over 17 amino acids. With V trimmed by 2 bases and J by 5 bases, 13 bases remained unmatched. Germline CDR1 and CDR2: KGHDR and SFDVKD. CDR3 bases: TGTGCCACCAGTGATTCGCTACAGGGGAGGACGGGATATGGCTACACCTTC. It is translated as CATSDSLQGRTGYGYTF.